These 21 T cell receptor beta chains were all obtained from the same sample, sequenced in a study of somatic mutations in cytotoxic T cells in rheumatoid arthritis (dated by TCRdb to 2015 to 2018). The library was made by the immunoSEQ multiplex PCR assay. Imported from immuneACCESS, the table was reduced by TCRdb to in-frame sequences with V and J called. These copies leave out some clones; in studies compared against another copy, an unresolved V gene accounts for under half, and the cause of the remainder is not known. For this sample there are some 26,000 clones; 82% appear just once. The ten largest clones take up about 5.2% of the sample. The source material was CD8+ T cells sorted from blood. These receptors all come from a man aged 50-59 years in good health.

The rearrangement links TRBV4-1 to TRBJ1-1; unclear D gene. Germline CDR1 and CDR2: MGHRA and YSYEKL. With 1 base removed from V and 3 bases from J, the gap between germline ends came to 9 bases. CDR3 size: 14 residues. The CDR3 nucleotides are TGCGCCAGCAGCCAAGTCTCCGGGGACACTGAAGCTTTCTTT. It translates to CASSQVSGDTEAFF.

The V gene is TRBV10-3, the J gene TRBJ2-7; either TRBD1 or TRBD2 may supply D (5 bases each). Germline CDR1 and CDR2: ENHRY and SYGVKD. The CDR3 is made up of 16 amino acids. Trimming pared 1 base from V and 1 base from J, leaving 14 bases between. In nucleotides, the CDR3 is TGTGCCATCAGTGAGTTACGGGCCGGGGCGTCCTACGAGCAGTACTTC. It codes for CAISELRAGASYEQYF.

J is TRBJ1-5 and V is TRBV11-3, with no clear D. V lost 2 bases, J lost 6 bases, and 14 bases lay in between. CDR1 is SGHNT, CDR2 YENEEA, per germline. The CDR3 is 15 amino acids. The DNA for the CDR3 is TGTGCCAGCAGCTTACCGCACGGACGGGGTCAGCCCCAGCATTTT. It codes for CASSLPHGRGQPQHF.

This chain connects TRBV10-1 to TRBJ2-7; tentatively, D is TRBD1 (6 bases). Germline V gene data show CDR1 as WNHNN and CDR2 as SYGVQD (reference sequence). This CDR3 has 16 residues. The V gene lost 8 bases and the J gene lost 6 bases, with 26 bases spanning the gap. The CDR3 region has the DNA TGCGCCAGCGAGATTAGACAGGCCCGGGGTGAACGCGAGCAGTACTTC. Amino acids: CASEIRQARGEREQYF.

The genes are TRBV10-3 and TRBJ2-7; D is undetermined. The germline CDR1 and CDR2 sequences are ENHRY and SYGVKD. V lost 8 bases and J 0 bases, leaving 17 bases between the germline ends. The CDR3 runs 15 residues. The CDR3 DNA sequence: TGTGCCATCTCCTCGCGGCAGGTTCACTCCTACGAGCAGTACTTC. This translates into CAISSRQVHSYEQYF.

The chain recombines TRBV7-6 with TRBJ2-7; TRBD2 is a possible D gene (6 bases). Trimming removed 4 bases from V and 3 bases from J, with 10 bases in between. Germline V gives CDR1 SGHVS, CDR2 FNYEAQ. The CDR3 covers 13 residues. CDR3 nucleotide sequence: TGTGCCAGCAGCTCGGGAGTCAACTACGAGCAGTACTTC. Amino acid sequence: CASSSGVNYEQYF.

V is TRBV5-6 and J is TRBJ2-7; D is possibly TRBD1 (5 bases). CDR1 and CDR2 (germline): SGHDT, YYEEEE. The V end was cut by 1 base, the J end by 0 bases, with 8 bases between. The CDR3 is made up of 14 amino acids. The CDR3 region has the DNA TGTGCCAGCAGCTTGCGACAGAGCTCCTACGAGCAGTACTTC. Amino acids: CASSLRQSSYEQYF.

V usage is TRBV5-6 and J usage is TRBJ2-7; D might be TRBD1 (7 bases). The CDR3 extends over 15 amino acids. The germline V and J ends were trimmed by 0 bases and 3 bases, with 13 bases remaining between them. Germline assignment: CDR1 SGHDT and CDR2 YYEEEE. CDR3: CASSLGPGGFYEQYF. DNA of the CDR3: TGTGCCAGCAGCTTGGGACCAGGGGGGTTCTACGAGCAGTACTTC.

The chain links TRBV4-2 to TRBJ2-6, with D uncertain. CDR1 LGHNA and CDR2 YNFKEQ come from the germline V gene. The CDR3 totals 17 residues. Trimming pared 0 bases from V and 5 bases from J, leaving 14 bases between. CDR3 coding DNA: TGTGCCAGCAGCCAAGAAGGCAGTTTAAGTAGGGCCAACGTCCTGACTTTC. It codes for CASSQEGSLSRANVLTF.

The chain links TRBV7-9 to TRBJ2-7; no firm D call. Trimming removed 0 bases at V and 0 bases at J, with 6 bases between. This CDR3 is 14 amino acids long. Germline V gene data show CDR1 as SEHNR and CDR2 as FQNEAQ (reference sequence). The CDR3 spells CASSLADGSYEQYF. The CDR3 DNA follows: TGTGCCAGCAGCTTAGCTGATGGCTCCTACGAGCAGTACTTC. The entire variable domain, with the rest obtained from reference TRBV7-9 and TRBJ2-7, is as follows: DTGVSQNPRHKITKRGQNVTFRCDPISEHNRLYWYRQTLGQGPEFLTYFQNEAQLEKSRLLSDRFSAERPKGSFSTLEIQRTEQGDSAMYLCASSLADGSYEQYFGPGTRLTVT.

The V call is TRBV4-1, the J call TRBJ2-1, with 10 bases matching TRBD2. The trim removed 0 bases at V and 4 bases at J, leaving 6 bases unmatched. Germline V gene data show CDR1 as MGHRA and CDR2 as YSYEKL. The length of the CDR3 is 17 residues. CDR3 sequence (DNA): TGCGCCAGCAGCCAAGAGCCGGGACTAGCGCCATACAATGAGCAGTTCTTC. Protein sequence: CASSQEPGLAPYNEQFF.

This chain uses TRBV7-9 with TRBJ1-1, with a possible D match to TRBD1 (6 bases). This CDR3 has 13 amino acids. V was trimmed by 3 bases and J by 4 bases, leaving 9 bases between them. Germline CDR1 reads SEHNR; CDR2 reads FQNEAQ (reference sequence). CDR3 bases: TGTGCCAGCAGCTTCGGGGGGCTCACTGAAGCTTTCTTT. This gives the protein CASSFGGLTEAFF.

This chain joins TRBV4-1 and TRBJ1-5; D unclear. The CDR3 has 13 residues. V was pared by 0 bases and J by 5 bases, with 5 bases between. Germline CDR1 is MGHRA and CDR2 is YSYEKL. CDR3 amino acids: CASSQERHQPQHF. In DNA, the CDR3 is TGCGCCAGCAGCCAAGAGAGGCATCAGCCCCAGCATTTT.

V and J are TRBV29-1 and TRBJ1-2; D unresolved. V was trimmed by 0 bases and J by 7 bases, leaving 6 bases between them. CDR1 is SQVTM and CDR2 is ANQGSEA in the germline V gene. The CDR3 extends over 11 amino acids. The CDR3 is CSVEDLSGYTF. The CDR3 coding sequence is TGCAGCGTTGAAGATCTTTCTGGCTACACCTTC.

This chain links TRBV2 with TRBJ1-1; D is undetermined. V dropped 1 base and J dropped 3 bases, with 9 bases sitting between them. Per germline, CDR1 SNHLY and CDR2 FYNNEI. This CDR3 is 14 amino acids long. The CDR3, as DNA: TGTGCCAGCAGTGAAGGGGGATCGTACACTGAAGCTTTCTTT. Protein product: CASSEGGSYTEAFF.

This chain joins TRBV5-4 and TRBJ2-5; 9 bases match TRBD2. CDR3 size: 16 residues. Germline loops: CDR1 SGHNT, CDR2 YYREEE (reference sequence). After removal of 3 bases from V and 5 bases from J, the junction contained 11 bases not matched to a gene. This chain's CDR3 is CASSSSGGSGSETQYF. CDR3 DNA: TGTGCCAGCAGCTCGTCAGGTGGTAGCGGGAGTGAGACCCAGTACTTC.

The CDR3 loop reads CASSEFRREGPDTQYF. The DNA of the CDR3 is TGTGCCAGCAGTGAGTTTCGGCGGGAGGGGCCCGATACGCAGTATTTT. The V gene is TRBV6-1, the J gene TRBJ2-3, with 9 bases fitting TRBD2. The V and J ends lost 3 bases and 6 bases, in that order; junction bases with no gene match: 10. The CDR3 consists of 16 residues. Germline CDR1 and CDR2: MNHNS and SASEGT.

The genes are TRBV5-6 and TRBJ1-1, with 10 bases aligning to TRBD1. The V gene's germline CDR1 is SGHDT and CDR2 YYEEEE. CDR3 length: 16 amino acids. V lost 2 bases and J lost 4; bases outside the gene matches: 8. CDR3 sequence reads: CASSFKWDRGGTEAFF. DNA of the CDR3: TGTGCCAGCAGCTTTAAATGGGACAGGGGAGGCACTGAAGCTTTCTTT.

The CDR3 reads CASSYQGANEKLFF. The DNA of the CDR3 is TGTGCCAGCAGTTATCAGGGGGCTAATGAAAAACTGTTTTTT. The rearrangement uses TRBV27 and TRBJ1-4; 7 bases agree with TRBD1. The V segment lost 4 bases and the J segment 3 bases; nucleotides outside the gene matches: 2. The CDR3 covers 14 residues. Germline V CDR1 and CDR2: MNHEY, SMNVEV (reference sequence).

This rearrangement joins TRBV9 to TRBJ1-4, with a tentative D call TRBD1 (5 bases). V was pared by 0 bases and J by 0 bases, with 15 bases between. The CDR3 runs to 18 residues. Per the germline V gene, CDR1 is SGDLS and CDR2 is YYNGEE. The chain's CDR3 is CASSVAWGDASTNEKLFF. The CDR3 DNA reads as TGTGCCAGCAGCGTAGCTTGGGGGGACGCCTCAACTAATGAAAAACTGTTTTTT.

This chain links TRBV6-6 with TRBJ2-2; tentative D call: TRBD1 (6 bases). The V gene's germline CDR1 is MNHNY and CDR2 SVGAGI (reference sequence). V lost 4 bases and J lost 1, with 10 bases in between. This CDR3 has 15 amino acids. CDR3 in DNA: TGTGCCAGCAGTTTTTTACAGGGGAACACCGGGGAGCTGTTTTTT. Amino acid sequence: CASSFLQGNTGELFF.